Described below is a single T cell receptor beta chain sequence and its context. The data derive from a study of T cell responses to AZD1222 COVID-19 vaccine. The data were produced by immunoSEQ multiplex PCR, yet TCRdb's version contains in-frame clones alone and is incomplete. The profile covers about 110,000 clones, with 70% to 90% appearing a single time and about 5% taken by the ten largest. The sequence came from an adult who received the AZD1222 COVID-19 vaccine. The starting material was peripheral blood, obtained 28 days after the second AZD1222 dose.

For the CDR3, the DNA is TGTGCCTGGAGTACACGAACTGAAGCTTTCTTT. This encodes CAWSTRTEAFF. The gene calls are TRBV30 and TRBJ1-1, with D unclear. V lost 2 bases and J 5 bases, leaving 6 bases between the germline ends. The CDR3 has 11 amino acids. Germline V gene data show CDR1 as GTSNPN and CDR2 as SVGIG (reference sequence).